One and the same sample provided the 20 T cell receptor beta chains below, sequenced in a study of human T cells and chemical hapten exposure. Time point described: patch test 2, 6 weeks after DPC sensitization. Treatment here: therapeutic diphenylcyclopropenone sensitization with weekly scalp DPC. TCRdb re-called the RACE reads through MiXCR, storing one row per CDR3 protein. Of roughly 84,000 distinct CDR3 sequences in the sample, 8% to 13% are singletons; the top ten hold 5%. This specimen consisted of whole blood, obtained in connection with sensitization to the hapten diphenylcyclopropenone (DPC). The receptors were gathered from a woman in her forties or fifties with alopecia areata. Some clones in this sample may be carry-over from other donors' samples.

This clonotype appeared many times. The J gene is TRBJ2-7, the V gene TRBV6-5, with D tentatively TRBD1 (6 bases). The CDR3 contains 16 residues. The ends were cut back, 5 bases at V and 0 bases at J, with 17 bases in the middle. The germline V gene has CDR1 MNHEY and CDR2 SVGAGI. The CDR3: CASSPTRTGTSYEQYF. The CDR3 bases are TGTGCCAGCAGTCCAACCAGAACAGGGACCTCCTACGAGCAGTACTTC.

This clonotype showed up many times. The CDR3 sequence is CASSQVGRGPHGYTF. The DNA for the CDR3 is TGTGCCAGCAGCCAAGTTGGCAGGGGGCCTCATGGCTACACCTTC. The gene calls are TRBV3-1 and TRBJ1-2, with 8 bases lining up with TRBD1. This CDR3 contains 15 residues. The germline gives CDR1 LGHDT, CDR2 YNNKEL (reference sequence). The V gene end was trimmed by 1 base and the J gene end by 6 bases; junction bases not matched to a gene: 7.

Turning to this clonotype: This may come from a read error, since a much larger clone is one base off. The chain employs TRBV21-1 and TRBJ2-7; the DNA was not compared with TRBD2, the D call given in the table. TRBV21-1 is given as a pseudogene. The CDR3 extends over 15 amino acids. DNA for the CDR3: TGTGCCAGCAGCCCTCGCGGGGATCCCTCCTACGAGCAGTACTTC. It specifies CASSPRGDPSYEQYF.

Ten or more counts support this clonotype. The V and J genes are TRBV18 and TRBJ1-6; 7 bases match TRBD1. The CDR3 is 14 residues long. The V segment lost 3 bases and the J segment 7 bases; nucleotides outside the gene matches: 3. CDR1 is KGHSH, CDR2 LQKENI, per germline. Here the CDR3 DNA reads TGTGCCAGCTCACCGGACAGGAAAAATTCACCCCTCCACTTT. This gives the protein CASSPDRKNSPLHF.

This clonotype came up a few times. The rearrangement joins TRBV3-1 to TRBJ1-1; TRBD1 might be the D (6 bases). The ends were cut back, 4 bases at V and 7 bases at J, with 13 bases in the middle. The CDR3 runs to 13 residues. Germline assignment: CDR1 LGHDT and CDR2 YNNKEL (reference sequence). Here the CDR3 DNA reads TGTGCCAGCAGCCCCAACAGGGATGGTGAAGCTTTCTTT. It encodes CASSPNRDGEAFF.

This clonotype was observed a handful of times. This chain uses TRBV27 with TRBJ1-2; a weak D match, TRBD1 (5 bases). The CDR3 loop spans 13 amino acids. CDR1 and CDR2 from the germline V gene are MNHEY and SMNVEV (reference sequence). Deletions cut 3 bases from V and 4 bases from J, with 9 bases between. The CDR3 coding sequence is TGTGCCAGCAGTTTTAGGGGAAGCTATGGCTACACCTTC. Protein: CASSFRGSYGYTF.

This clonotype came up many times. The V and J genes are TRBV27 and TRBJ2-6, with unresolved D. The CDR3 length is 17 residues. Germline V CDR1 and CDR2: MNHEY, SMNVEV (reference sequence). Trimming left V 3 bases short and J 0 bases short, with 12 bases between. Here the CDR3 reads CASSFYSAFSGANVLTF. In nucleotides, the CDR3 is TGTGCCAGCAGTTTCTACAGTGCATTCTCTGGGGCCAACGTCCTGACTTTC.

In its sample, this clonotype was seen many times. V gene TRBV7-9 combines with J gene TRBJ1-1, with no clear D. The CDR3 contains 15 residues. The ends were cut back, 5 bases at V and 4 bases at J, with 17 bases in the middle. Germline-derived CDR1 and CDR2 are SEHNR and FQNEAQ (reference sequence). This CDR3 reads CASSTATAVATEAFF. CDR3 DNA sequence: TGTGCCAGCAGCACCGCCACGGCGGTGGCCACTGAAGCTTTCTTT. The full variable domain, rest sourced from reference TRBV7-9 and TRBJ1-1, is DTGVSQNPRHKITKRGQNVTFRCDPISEHNRLYWYRQTLGQGPEFLTYFQNEAQLEKSRLLSDRFSAERPKGSFSTLEIQRTEQGDSAMYLCASSTATAVATEAFFGQGTRLTVV.

The chain carries TRBV14 and TRBJ2-1; D not resolved. The CDR3 is 15 residues long. Trimming took off 2 bases at V and 0 bases at J, with 8 bases between the two ends. Per germline, CDR1 SGHDN and CDR2 FVKESK. CDR3 sequence (DNA): TGTGCCAGCAGCCAATCCATGCCCTCCTACAATGAGCAGTTCTTC. Protein sequence: CASSQSMPSYNEQFF.

This clonotype was seen a few times. The chain uses TRBV4-3 and TRBJ1-6; D may be TRBD1 (5 bases). The V end lost 0 bases, the J end lost 5 bases, and 11 bases lay between the germline ends. In germline, CDR1 is LGHNA, CDR2 YSLEER. The CDR3 is made up of 16 amino acids. The CDR3 DNA reads as TGCGCCAGCAGCCAAGAAATGGGCAGGGATAATTCACCCCTCCACTTT. It yields the protein CASSQEMGRDNSPLHF.

Ten or more counts support this clonotype. This chain links TRBV24-1 with TRBJ2-3; D gene uncertain. The CDR3 length is 14 residues. The V gene lost 4 bases and the J gene lost 5 bases, with 12 bases spanning the gap. Germline-derived CDR1 and CDR2 are KGHDR and SFDVKD. The CDR3 reads CATSDPESRDTQYF. CDR3 in DNA: TGTGCCACCAGTGACCCGGAATCTAGAGATACGCAGTATTTT.

This clonotype was seen ten or more times. The V call is TRBV20-1, the J call TRBJ2-1, with 10 bases that match TRBD2. Germline trimming cut 3 bases from V and 8 bases from J; bases unmatched to any gene: 7. The germline CDR1 and CDR2 sequences are DFQATT and SNEGSKA (reference sequence). The length of the CDR3 is 14 residues. In DNA, the CDR3 is TGCAGTGCTAGGCCAGCGGGAGGGATCGATGAGCAGTTCTTC. Its protein is CSARPAGGIDEQFF.

This clonotype was found many times. For the CDR3, the DNA is TGTGCCAGCAGCTCCCACGGACCCGAAAAAGAGACCCAGTACTTC. Its protein is CASSSHGPEKETQYF. The V and J genes are TRBV7-9 and TRBJ2-5, with D uncertain. This CDR3 has 15 residues. Germline V gene lookup returns CDR1 SEHNR and CDR2 FQNEAQ (reference sequence). V was shortened by 4 bases and J by 3 bases, with 15 bases between the two germline ends.

The chain combines TRBV12-3 or TRBV12-4 with TRBJ1-4, with D possibly matching TRBD1 (5 bases). The CDR3 spans 16 residues. The V end lost 2 bases, the J end lost 0 bases, and 10 bases lay between the germline ends. The CDR3, as DNA: TGTGCCAGCAGTTTACAGGGTTCTTCAACTAATGAAAAACTGTTTTTT. Translation gives CASSLQGSSTNEKLFF.

This clonotype has more than one count but fewer than ten. The rearrangement joins TRBV7-6 to TRBJ2-5; D might be TRBD2 (5 bases). Deletions cut 1 base from V and 5 bases from J, with 14 bases between. From germline, CDR1 is SGHVS and CDR2 FNYEAQ. The CDR3 is 15 residues long. Here the CDR3 DNA reads TGTGCCAGCAGCTTAGGAGGGAGAAGCAGCGAGACCCAGTACTTC. It encodes CASSLGGRSSETQYF.

This clonotype has more than one count but fewer than ten. V gene TRBV5-1 combines with J gene TRBJ1-3; no definite D call. Germline V lookup: CDR1 SGHRS, CDR2 YFSETQ. The CDR3 length is 14 residues. V lost 0 bases, J lost 7 bases, and 11 bases lay in between. CDR3 amino acids: CASSLEGSGNTIYF. CDR3 in DNA: TGCGCCAGCAGCTTGGAAGGGTCCGGGAACACCATATATTTT.

The V gene is TRBV5-4, the J gene TRBJ2-5; 9 bases agree with TRBD2. Germline V gene sequence: CDR1 SGHNT, CDR2 YYREEE (reference sequence). The CDR3 loop spans 17 amino acids. V gave up 3 bases and J gave up 0 bases; unmatched junction bases: 9. The CDR3 here is CASSSGTSRRYQETQYF. The CDR3 DNA reads as TGTGCCAGCAGCTCCGGGACTAGCAGGAGGTACCAAGAGACCCAGTACTTC.

This clonotype has a handful of counts. V is TRBV20-1 and J is TRBJ1-4; no clear D gene. Germline V gives CDR1 DFQATT, CDR2 SNEGSKA (reference sequence). V shed 4 bases and J shed 8 bases, with 8 bases lying between them. This CDR3 contains 11 residues. The CDR3 bases are TGCAGTGCTAAACATGCGGAAAAACTGTTTTTT. Translating it yields CSAKHAEKLFF.

This clonotype turned up a few times. CDR3 bases: TGCGCCAGCAGCCAAGAGTTGCCCAGGGGTTTCTCTGAAGCTTTCTTT. Translation: CASSQELPRGFSEAFF. The V and J genes are TRBV4-3 and TRBJ1-1; D is perhaps TRBD1 (6 bases). Germline CDR1 and CDR2: LGHNA and YSLEER. The ends were cut back, 0 bases at V and 6 bases at J, with 17 bases in the middle. The CDR3 runs to 16 residues.

The CDR3 DNA follows: TGTGCCAGCAGCTTAGCTTCCGGGAGGAATGAAAAACTGTTTTTT. It specifies CASSLASGRNEKLFF. This rearrangement joins TRBV7-9 to TRBJ1-4, with D unresolved. In germline, CDR1 is SEHNR, CDR2 FQNEAQ (reference sequence). V lost 0 bases and J 5 bases, leaving 10 bases between the germline ends. The CDR3 is 15 amino acids.